This T cell receptor beta chain emerged from a study of blood T cell repertoires in COVID-19. Study-wide context: The United States, Italy and Spain were the sources of the acute and convalescent COVID-19 samples. PBMCs, B-cell-depleted T cells, or T cells provided the cDNA or gDNA that made up the material.

Study processing details: It was from reference gene primer amplification that nucleated cell counts were estimated. Some clones are missing from TCRdb's copy, which holds only in-frame ones; the method was immunoSEQ multiplex PCR. V, J and clone size reflect that table, while D and trimming were determined from the DNA. The sample lists 250,000 to 300,000 clones; 70% to 90% were seen once. This clone came up once. The sequenced sample was peripheral blood. The clonotype was recovered from a middle-aged woman with acute or convalescent COVID-19.

In nucleotides, the CDR3 is TGTGCCAGCAGCTCCGGGACAAGCCTCCTCTATGGCTACACCTTC. It codes for CASSSGTSLLYGYTF. The rearrangement links TRBV11-2 to TRBJ1-2; the D gene is possibly TRBD1 (6 bases). Germline V lookup: CDR1 SGHAT, CDR2 FQNNGV. CDR3 length equals 15 residues. V lost 4 bases to trimming and J lost 4 bases, with 16 bases between them.